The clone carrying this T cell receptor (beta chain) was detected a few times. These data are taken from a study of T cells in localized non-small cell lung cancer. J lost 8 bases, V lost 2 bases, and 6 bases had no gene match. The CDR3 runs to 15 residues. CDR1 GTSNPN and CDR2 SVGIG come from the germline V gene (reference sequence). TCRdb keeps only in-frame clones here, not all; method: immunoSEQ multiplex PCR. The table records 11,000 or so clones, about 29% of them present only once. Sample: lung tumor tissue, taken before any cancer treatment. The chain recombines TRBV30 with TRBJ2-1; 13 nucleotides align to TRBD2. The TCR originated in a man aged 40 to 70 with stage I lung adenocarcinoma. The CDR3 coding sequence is TGTGCCTGGAGTCCACGACTAGCGGGGGGCTATGAGCAGTTCTTC. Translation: CAWSPRLAGGYEQFF.